This T cell receptor (beta chain) is from a study of blood T cell repertoires in COVID-19. CDR1 MDHEN and CDR2 SYDVKM come from the germline V gene. V lost 0 bases, J lost 0 bases, and 12 bases lay in between. This CDR3 is built from 17 residues. This clone was observed a handful of times. Using immunoSEQ multiplex PCR, the repertoire was profiled, and TCRdb retains in-frame clones only, with some absent. The sample has 200,000 to 300,000 clones; 80% to 85% are singletons. The V gene is TRBV28, the J gene TRBJ1-5; possible D gene TRBD1, 5 bases. This TCR was recovered from a woman aged 18-29 years with acute or convalescent COVID-19. The sample consisted of peripheral blood. The CDR3 bases are TGTGCCAGCAGTTTATGGGGTAGGGGATATAGCAATCAGCCCCAGCATTTT. Translating gives CASSLWGRGYSNQPQHF.